This T cell receptor (beta chain) was recorded in a study of OX40 agonist ivuxolimab in advanced cancers. Generated by immunoSEQ multiplex PCR, the TCRdb table keeps only in-frame clones and is missing some. The sample includes over 25,000 clones, approximately 86% of them seen just once. Germline CDR1 is LGHNT and CDR2 is FRNRAP. Deletions cut 0 bases from V and 6 bases from J, with 2 bases between. The CDR3 totals 12 residues. This sequence joins TRBV12-5 and TRBJ2-2; D is uncertain. The sample here was CD4+ or CD8+ T cells sorted from blood, taken in a trial of the OX40 agonist ivuxolimab. The receptor was derived from an adult with an advanced solid tumor such as melanoma, head and neck, liver or kidney cancer. CDR3 sequence (DNA): TGTGCTAGTGGTTTGGTACCCGGGGAGCTGTTTTTT. Translating it yields CASGLVPGELFF.